One sample yielded the 20 T cell receptor beta chains listed below, sequenced in a study of blood T cell repertoires in COVID-19. The data were produced by immunoSEQ multiplex PCR, yet TCRdb's version contains in-frame clones alone and is incomplete. The repertoire holds roughly 190,000 clones, with around nine tenths as singletons. The sequenced sample was peripheral blood. All receptors come from a man between 60 and 75 years old with active or convalescent COVID-19.

This chain joins TRBV9 and TRBJ2-7; D gene ambiguous. Germline V gene sequence: CDR1 SGDLS, CDR2 YYNGEE. With 4 bases removed from V and 2 bases from J, the gap between germline ends came to 13 bases. The CDR3 is made up of 14 amino acids. The CDR3 spells CASSPSLGPYEQYF. In DNA form, the CDR3 reads TGTGCCAGCAGCCCAAGTTTGGGCCCCTACGAGCAGTACTTC.

The V call is TRBV2, the J call TRBJ1-3, with TRBD1 identical over 8 bases. Trimming took 4 bases from V and 3 from J; bases not matched to a gene: 5. The CDR3 consists of 15 residues. Germline V gives CDR1 SNHLY, CDR2 FYNNEI. This CDR3 reads CASSGQGQGGNTIYF. CDR3 sequence (DNA): TGTGCCAGCAGTGGACAGGGGCAAGGTGGAAACACCATATATTTT.

The chain is built from TRBV7-8 and TRBJ1-5; no definite D call. The germline V gene encodes CDR1 SGHVS and CDR2 FQNEAQ. The CDR3 has 13 residues. V was trimmed by 5 bases and J by 6 bases, leaving 11 bases between them. CDR3 coding DNA: TGTGCCAGCAGCCCGGAGGTTAGTCAGCCCCAGCATTTT. This encodes CASSPEVSQPQHF.

This clone was counted once. The chain employs TRBV5-4 and TRBJ2-3; the match to TRBD2 covers 10 bases. The ends lost 4 bases at V and 5 bases at J; junction bases unmatched: 16. Per the germline V gene, CDR1 is SGHNT and CDR2 is YYREEE (reference sequence). This CDR3 is 18 amino acids long. CDR3: CASSPSTKSGGAGDTQYF. The CDR3 DNA sequence: TGTGCCAGCAGCCCCTCTACGAAAAGCGGGGGGGCAGGAGATACGCAGTATTTT. Together with reference TRBV5-4 and TRBJ2-3, the CDR3 gives the full variable domain: ETGVTQSPTHLIKTRGQQVTLRCSSQSGHNTVSWYQQALGQGPQFIFQYYREEENGRGNFPPRFSGLQFPNYSSELNVNALELDDSALYLCASSPSTKSGGAGDTQYFGPGTRLTVL.

The V and J genes are TRBV12-3 or TRBV12-4 and TRBJ1-1; 9 nucleotides agree with TRBD1. The CDR3 is 13 residues long. Germline trimming cut 5 bases from V and 5 bases from J; bases unmatched to any gene: 3. The CDR3 reads CASSRTGATEAFF. CDR3 sequence (DNA): TGTGCCAGCAGTCGGACAGGGGCAACTGAAGCTTTCTTT.

V usage is TRBV5-4 and J usage is TRBJ2-3, with 9 bases fitting TRBD1. The trim removed 0 bases at V and 6 bases at J, leaving 8 bases unmatched. Looked up from germline, CDR1 is SGHNT and CDR2 is YYREEE (reference sequence). The CDR3 is 16 amino acids. Here the CDR3 DNA reads TGTGCCAGCAGCTTGGGAGGACAGGGGCGTGAGGATACGCAGTATTTT. It codes for CASSLGGQGREDTQYF.

In this sample, this clone turned up once. This chain connects TRBV7-9 to TRBJ1-3; no clear D gene. The length of the CDR3 is 16 residues. V was pared by 3 bases and J by 3 bases, with 15 bases between. CDR1 is SEHNR and CDR2 is FQNEAQ in the germline V gene (reference sequence). The CDR3 sequence is CASSLLSPGIGNTIYF. CDR3 DNA sequence: TGTGCCAGCAGCTTGCTTTCACCGGGGATTGGAAACACCATATATTTT.

The rearrangement uses TRBV7-3 and TRBJ2-5, with 8 nucleotides matching TRBD1. Per the germline V gene, CDR1 is SGHTA and CDR2 is FQGTGA. V shed 5 bases, J shed 2 bases, and the junction held 7 bases outside the gene matches. CDR3 size: 15 residues. CDR3 sequence reads: CASSGTGGRQETQYF. CDR3 bases: TGTGCCAGCAGCGGAACAGGGGGGCGGCAAGAGACCCAGTACTTC.

The V gene is TRBV7-9, the J gene TRBJ2-1, with D tentatively TRBD1 (6 bases). Germline V gene data show CDR1 as SEHNR and CDR2 as FQNEAQ (reference sequence). The CDR3 loop spans 15 amino acids. V lost 2 bases, J lost 5 bases, and 13 bases lay in between. The CDR3 spells CASSLSQGKDNEQFF. The CDR3 DNA reads TGTGCCAGCAGCTTAAGCCAGGGGAAGGACAATGAGCAGTTCTTC.

The chain combines TRBV5-4 with TRBJ1-2; the match to TRBD1 covers 10 bases. The germline V gene has CDR1 SGHNT and CDR2 YYREEE (reference sequence). This CDR3 has 15 residues. After removal of 4 bases from V and 3 bases from J, the junction contained 6 bases not matched to a gene. CDR3 DNA: TGTGCCAGCAGCAAGGGACAGGGGATATACTATGGCTACACCTTC. This translates into CASSKGQGIYYGYTF.

This clone came up a few times. CDR3 bases: TGTGCCAGCAGCTTGGGACAGGTATTTGGTCAGCCCCAGCATTTT. This gives the protein CASSLGQVFGQPQHF. This chain uses TRBV5-8 with TRBJ1-5, with a possible D match to TRBD1 (6 bases). There are 15 residues in the CDR3. From germline, CDR1 is SGHTS and CDR2 YDEGEE. Trimming left V 0 bases short and J 6 bases short, with 13 bases between.

This chain connects TRBV14 to TRBJ2-7, with 9 bases aligning to TRBD1. CDR3 size: 15 residues. CDR1 is SGHDN and CDR2 is FVKESK in the germline V gene. V lost 4 bases to trimming and J lost 4 bases; unmatched junction nucleotides: 8. The CDR3 region is CASSPGTGILYEQYF. In nucleotides, the CDR3 is TGTGCCAGCAGCCCCGGGACAGGGATCTTGTACGAGCAGTACTTC.

The V call is TRBV5-6, the J call TRBJ1-1; D remains ambiguous. V lost 2 bases and J lost 1, with 9 bases in between. The CDR3 is made up of 14 amino acids. CDR1 and CDR2 (germline): SGHDT, YYEEEE. The CDR3 region is CASSLTHRNTEAFF. CDR3 bases: TGTGCCAGCAGCTTAACCCATAGGAACACTGAAGCTTTCTTT.

This chain connects TRBV30 to TRBJ1-2, with 7 bases matching TRBD1. The germline V gene encodes CDR1 GTSNPN and CDR2 SVGIG (reference sequence). The CDR3 extends over 11 amino acids. CDR3 DNA sequence: TGTGGCTTAGGGGGCGCACCCGGCTACACCTTC. This codes for CGLGGAPGYTF.

This chain joins TRBV5-4 and TRBJ2-5; D ambiguous. Germline CDR1 SGHNT, CDR2 YYREEE (reference sequence). The CDR3 consists of 14 residues. Trimming took off 2 bases at V and 1 base at J, with 9 bases between the two ends. The CDR3 region is CASSFQQSQETQYF. The CDR3 nucleotides read TGTGCCAGCAGCTTCCAACAGAGCCAAGAGACCCAGTACTTC. The complete variable domain, with remaining parts taken from reference TRBV5-4 and TRBJ2-5, reads ETGVTQSPTHLIKTRGQQVTLRCSSQSGHNTVSWYQQALGQGPQFIFQYYREEENGRGNFPPRFSGLQFPNYSSELNVNALELDDSALYLCASSFQQSQETQYFGPGTRLLVL.

The chain couples TRBV5-1 to TRBJ1-1; maybe TRBD1 (6 bases). V was cut by 4 bases and J by 3 bases, with 16 bases left in between. The CDR3 spans 15 residues. The V gene's germline CDR1 is SGHRS and CDR2 YFSETQ. CDR3 nucleotide sequence: TGCGCCAGCAGCGTTACGGGACAATGGGACACTGAAGCTTTCTTT. Translating gives CASSVTGQWDTEAFF.

This clone was observed a few times. The chain joins TRBV6-5 to TRBJ2-3; the D gene is possibly TRBD2 (6 bases). The germline gives CDR1 MNHEY, CDR2 SVGAGI. V was cut by 2 bases and J by 2 bases, with 11 bases left in between. The CDR3 consists of 15 residues. The CDR3 DNA reads as TGTGCCAGCAGTTACCAGGCTAGCGTCACAGATACGCAGTATTTT. Its translation: CASSYQASVTDTQYF.

V is TRBV24-1 and J is TRBJ2-5; 8 bases align to TRBD1. The ends lost 3 bases at V and 5 bases at J; junction bases unmatched: 13. CDR3 length equals 17 residues. Germline CDR1 KGHDR, CDR2 SFDVKD. CDR3 DNA sequence: TGTGCCACCAGTGATCCGACAGGGGTAGGCATAAGGGAGACCCAGTACTTC. This translates into CATSDPTGVGIRETQYF.

This clone was seen only once. This chain connects TRBV2 to TRBJ2-1; D call uncertain. The germline V and J ends were trimmed by 1 base and 14 bases, with 12 bases remaining between them. Germline V gene data show CDR1 as SNHLY and CDR2 as FYNNEI. This CDR3 has 12 amino acids. In DNA form, the CDR3 reads TGTGCCAGCAGTGAAGAACGAAGCGAGGAGTTCTTC. Amino acids: CASSEERSEEFF.

This chain links TRBV12-5 with TRBJ2-5; 9 bases fit TRBD2. With 5 bases clipped from V and 3 bases from J, the junction kept 7 bases outside the gene matches. Germline V gene sequence: CDR1 LGHNT, CDR2 FRNRAP. The CDR3 covers 15 residues. The CDR3 reads CASGAGLAGEETQYF. Written as DNA, the CDR3 is TGTGCTAGTGGTGCGGGACTAGCAGGTGAAGAGACCCAGTACTTC. Full variable domain (rest looked up from reference TRBV12-5 and TRBJ2-5): DARVTQTPRHKVTEMGQEVTMRCQPILGHNTVFWYRQTMMQGLELLAYFRNRAPLDDSGMPKDRFSAEMPDATLATLKIQPSEPRDSAVYFCASGAGLAGEETQYFGPGTRLLVL.